This TCR beta chain stems from a study of PD-1 blockade in classical Hodgkin lymphoma. Study context: Patients received nivolumab 3 mg/kg intravenously every 2 weeks. The study's findings and limits: In newly diagnosed patients, baseline TCR diversity was reportedly below that of healthy donors. Complete responders showed a baseline diversity that resembled the diversity of newly diagnosed patients. Later analyses included only patients treated at least 1 year post-ASCT.

With regard to this clone: Its antigen is unidentified.

The V end lost 0 bases, the J end lost 0 bases, and 7 bases lay between the germline ends. CDR3 length equals 15 residues. Germline CDR1 SGHDN, CDR2 FVKESK. Clones were sequenced by immunoSEQ multiplex PCR, and TCRdb holds only the in-frame ones, with some missing. Of 110,000 or so clones listed, approximately 90% are singletons. Time point defined: cycle 4 day 1 (C4D1), after less than 7 weeks of nivolumab. Each patient experienced a relapse that followed autologous stem cell transplantation, and brentuximab vedotin exposure varied. The source is a human donor with classical Hodgkin lymphoma. The chain has TRBV14 and TRBJ2-3, with a tentative D call TRBD2 (6 bases). The material was peripheral blood mononuclear cells (PBMCs), obtained before the fourth cycle of nivolumab. CDR3 in DNA: TGTGCCAGCAGCCAAGATAGCGGAAGCACAGATACGCAGTATTTT. Encoded protein: CASSQDSGSTDTQYF.